The 23 T cell receptor beta chains listed next were all sequenced from one sample in a study of CD8 T cells in ankylosing spondylitis (dated by TCRdb to 2016 to 2017). No antigens are known for them. Receptors were amplified or captured by 5' RACE. This sample was sequenced with an Illumina HiSeq 2500. TCRdb ran its own pipeline on the public reads, namely fastp trimming at Q25 and MiXCR clone calling, and kept in-frame beta chains. Duplicate CDR3 protein sequences are folded into a single record with the most common DNA and genes. This sample has approximately 400,000 distinct CDR3 sequences in its table, and roughly a quarter of those were observed once. 0.85% to 1% of the sample rests with the top ten. Beyond this particular receptor, the publication reports: Blood from ankylosing spondylitis patients appeared to be characterized by a TCR beta motif composed of eight or nine highly homologous amino acid variants.

The sequenced sample consisted of blood, either unsorted or a sorted T cell fraction (not recorded which). These receptors were collected from a male donor with ankylosing spondylitis.

This clonotype has more than one count but fewer than ten. The J gene is TRBJ1-2, the V gene TRBV4-2; D perhaps matches TRBD1 (5 bases). The CDR3 is 15 residues long. V was shortened by 0 bases and J by 6 bases, with 14 bases between the two germline ends. Germline-derived CDR1 and CDR2 are LGHNA and YNFKEQ. The CDR3 loop is CASSQEGQGADGYTF. The DNA of the CDR3 is TGTGCCAGCAGCCAAGAAGGTCAAGGGGCGGATGGCTACACCTTC.

The chain carries TRBV5-1 and TRBJ1-1; D remains unclear. Germline loops: CDR1 SGHRS, CDR2 YFSETQ. The CDR3 consists of 13 residues. The V and J ends lost 1 base and 8 bases respectively, with 12 bases between them. CDR3 DNA sequence: TGCGCCAGCAGCTTGTCGGATGCGGCAGAAGCTTTCTTT. It specifies CASSLSDAAEAFF.

This sequence joins TRBV24-1 and TRBJ2-3; D possibly corresponds to TRBD1 (5 bases). Deletions cut 0 bases from V and 1 base from J, with 10 bases between. Germline CDR1 KGHDR, CDR2 SFDVKD. CDR3 size: 16 residues. For the CDR3, the DNA is TGTGCCACCAGTGATTTGTCCAAGACAGGCACAGATACGCAGTATTTT. Its protein product is CATSDLSKTGTDTQYF.

This chain joins TRBV7-9 and TRBJ1-1; weak D call: TRBD1 (6 bases). Looked up from germline, CDR1 is SEHNR and CDR2 is FQNEAQ (reference sequence). The V end was cut by 5 bases, the J end by 0 bases, with 10 bases between. The CDR3 covers 14 residues. CDR3 amino acids: CASSKGQMNTEAFF. The CDR3 nucleotides read TGTGCCAGCAGCAAGGGACAAATGAACACTGAAGCTTTCTTT.

This clonotype was counted a few times. This chain joins TRBV3-1 and TRBJ2-7; D is unclear. The CDR3 is 18 amino acids. Germline V gene lookup returns CDR1 LGHDT and CDR2 YNNKEL (reference sequence). With 0 bases removed from V and 0 bases from J, the gap between germline ends came to 18 bases. The CDR3: CASSQDSAARVLSYEQYV. The CDR3 region has the DNA TGTGCCAGCAGCCAAGATTCGGCGGCCCGGGTACTCTCCTACGAGCAGTACGTC.

There are a few counts of this clonotype. In nucleotides, the CDR3 is TGTGCCAGCAGCTTAGGGAGTAAGACCCAGTACTTC. It encodes CASSLGSKTQYF. The rearrangement links TRBV7-9 to TRBJ2-5; D gene unclear. V dropped 1 base and J dropped 6 bases, with 6 bases sitting between them. Germline V gene data show CDR1 as SEHNR and CDR2 as FQNEAQ (reference sequence). This CDR3 is built from 12 residues.

This clonotype was counted only a few times. The chain links TRBV11-2 to TRBJ2-7, with D possibly TRBD1 on 7 matching bases. V dropped 2 bases and J dropped 1 base, with 15 bases sitting between them. This CDR3 has 16 residues. CDR1 and CDR2 from the germline V gene are SGHAT and FQNNGV. The CDR3 loop reads CASSLIDRDLSYEQYF. The CDR3 coding sequence is TGTGCCAGCAGCTTAATTGACAGGGACTTATCCTACGAGCAGTACTTC.

This chain joins TRBV4-2 and TRBJ2-1, with D unresolved. The germline gives CDR1 LGHNA, CDR2 YNFKEQ. This CDR3 region has 18 residues. V lost 0 bases and J lost 8, with 23 bases in between. The CDR3 here is CASSQDLGSWGWLDEQFF. The CDR3 nucleotides read TGTGCCAGCAGCCAAGATCTTGGTTCCTGGGGTTGGTTGGATGAGCAGTTCTTC.

This clonotype was observed a few times. The chain carries TRBV2 and TRBJ2-5, with D possibly being TRBD1 (6 bases). The CDR3 runs to 14 residues. The germline V and J ends were trimmed by 7 bases and 4 bases, with 16 bases remaining between them. Per the germline V gene, CDR1 is SNHLY and CDR2 is FYNNEI. DNA for the CDR3: TGTGCCAGCAATAATGACAGGATCGGAGAGACCCAGTACTTC. Translated, it gives CASNNDRIGETQYF.

This clonotype was seen a handful of times. The rearrangement uses TRBV20-1 and TRBJ1-1, with D maybe TRBD1 (5 bases). V gave up 3 bases and J gave up 2 bases, with 16 bases separating them. Germline CDR1 is DFQATT and CDR2 is SNEGSKA (reference sequence). The CDR3 covers 15 residues. The CDR3 sequence: CSASGGAAFNTEAFF. The CDR3 nucleotides read TGCAGTGCTAGTGGAGGGGCTGCGTTTAACACTGAAGCTTTCTTT.

This clonotype was detected many times. The chain links TRBV29-1 to TRBJ2-1; TRBD2 matches at 7 bases. The CDR3 has 15 residues. CDR1 SQVTM and CDR2 ANQGSEA come from the germline V gene. The ends lost 5 bases at V and 4 bases at J; junction bases unmatched: 11. CDR3 sequence reads: CSVTALASGYNEQFF. As DNA, the CDR3 is TGCAGCGTTACCGCCCTTGCTAGCGGATACAATGAGCAGTTCTTC.

In its sample, this clonotype was seen a few times. The V gene is TRBV11-2, the J gene TRBJ1-1, with unresolved D. The length of the CDR3 is 15 residues. From germline, CDR1 is SGHAT and CDR2 FQNNGV. V was pared by 0 bases and J by 3 bases, with 11 bases between. In DNA form, the CDR3 reads TGTGCCAGCAGCTTAGAGTACTTCGGGGACACTGAAGCTTTCTTT. The encoded protein is CASSLEYFGDTEAFF.

The chain is built from TRBV10-2 and TRBJ2-2; 8 bases match TRBD2. Per the germline V gene, CDR1 is WSHSY and CDR2 is SAAADI. J lost 6 bases, V lost 6 bases, and 3 bases had no gene match. The CDR3 is made up of 13 amino acids. The CDR3 sequence: CASSRTSSGELFF. The CDR3 DNA reads TGCGCCAGCAGCAGGACTAGCTCCGGGGAGCTGTTTTTT.

This clonotype was observed a handful of times. This chain joins TRBV6-6 and TRBJ2-7; D unclear. The germline gives CDR1 MNHNY, CDR2 SVGAGI (reference sequence). The CDR3 consists of 13 residues. Deletions cut 2 bases from V and 5 bases from J, with 10 bases between. CDR3 in amino acids: CASSYPWKDEQYF. The CDR3 nucleotides are TGTGCCAGCAGTTACCCCTGGAAGGACGAGCAGTACTTC.

This clonotype has a handful of counts. The rearrangement links TRBV20-1 to TRBJ2-3; no firm D call. The CDR3 length is 11 residues. The germline V gene has CDR1 DFQATT and CDR2 SNEGSKA (reference sequence). This CDR3 is CSFVGDPTQYF. The CDR3, as DNA: TGCAGCTTCGTAGGAGACCCTACGCAGTATTTT.

The table lists this clonotype with a few counts. This chain links TRBV5-1 with TRBJ2-1, with D possibly TRBD1 on 6 matching bases. Trimming cost V 3 bases and J 0 bases, with 10 bases left between them. Germline V gives CDR1 SGHRS, CDR2 YFSETQ. This CDR3 spans 15 amino acids. The CDR3: CASSYRDNSYNEQFF. The DNA of the CDR3 is TGCGCCAGCAGCTACCGGGACAACTCCTACAATGAGCAGTTCTTC.

The J gene is TRBJ2-1, the V gene TRBV7-2; TRBD2 matches at 12 bases. Trimming took 3 bases from V and 7 from J; bases not matched to a gene: 4. The CDR3 consists of 15 residues. Per the germline V gene, CDR1 is SGHTA and CDR2 is FQGNSA. The CDR3 protein is CASSFLGTSGNEQFF. DNA of the CDR3: TGTGCCAGCAGCTTTCTAGGGACTAGCGGGAATGAGCAGTTCTTC.

This clonotype was detected only a few times. The chain employs TRBV10-3 and TRBJ2-3; D remains ambiguous. CDR1 and CDR2 from the germline V gene are ENHRY and SYGVKD. V was pared by 4 bases and J by 4 bases, with 9 bases between. The CDR3 contains 13 residues. CDR3 loop: CAISVGYADTQYF. Here the CDR3 DNA reads TGTGCCATCAGTGTTGGCTACGCAGATACGCAGTATTTT.

In its sample, this clonotype was seen a few times. This chain uses TRBV5-1 with TRBJ1-1; D not resolved. The CDR3 covers 14 residues. Trimming left V 4 bases short and J 4 bases short, with 14 bases between. Per the germline V gene, CDR1 is SGHRS and CDR2 is YFSETQ. CDR3 sequence reads: CASSPREGSTEAFF. The CDR3 DNA is TGCGCCAGCAGCCCCCGAGAGGGCTCCACTGAAGCTTTCTTT. The variable domain in full, with the rest retrieved from reference TRBV5-1 and TRBJ1-1, is KAGVTQTPRYLIKTRGQQVTLSCSPISGHRSVSWYQQTPGQGLQFLFEYFSETQRNKGNFPGRFSGRQFSNSRSEMNVSTLELGDSALYLCASSPREGSTEAFFGQGTRLTVV.

The sample holds a few counts of this clonotype. This sequence joins TRBV19 and TRBJ2-2; 14 positions agree with TRBD2. The CDR3 extends over 17 amino acids. Germline CDR1 LNHDA, CDR2 SQIVND (reference sequence). The V and J ends lost 4 bases and 2 bases, in that order; junction bases with no gene match: 3. CDR3 region: CASSTGLAGVNTGELFF. CDR3 nucleotide sequence: TGTGCCAGTAGTACGGGACTAGCGGGAGTCAACACCGGGGAGCTGTTTTTT.

The chain joins TRBV7-2 to TRBJ2-1, with TRBD1 identical over 7 bases. This CDR3 contains 15 residues. Trimming cost V 5 bases and J 7 bases; bases outside gene matches: 11. Germline loops: CDR1 SGHTA, CDR2 FQGNSA. CDR3 amino acids: CASSPTRGLGNEQFF. CDR3 sequence (DNA): TGTGCCAGCAGCCCAACTAGGGGGCTAGGGAATGAGCAGTTCTTC.

This chain joins TRBV20-1 and TRBJ2-5; TRBD2 agrees at 12 bases. The germline gives CDR1 DFQATT, CDR2 SNEGSKA (reference sequence). The CDR3 covers 14 residues. Unmatched junction bases numbered 5, after V lost 6 bases and J lost 3 bases. The CDR3 protein is CSARGLAGKETQYF. The CDR3 nucleotides are TGCAGTGCCCGCGGACTAGCGGGAAAAGAGACCCAGTACTTC.

The chain employs TRBV20-1 and TRBJ2-5; the D is unclear. The germline V gene encodes CDR1 DFQATT and CDR2 SNEGSKA (reference sequence). The CDR3 is 17 residues long. The ends were cut back, 1 base at V and 5 bases at J, with 23 bases in the middle. The CDR3 reads CSARVGSAGPSLETQYF. The CDR3 DNA reads as TGCAGTGCTAGAGTCGGAAGCGCCGGGCCTTCCCTGGAGACCCAGTACTTC.